This TCR beta chain comes out of a study of sequential checkpoint blockade in melanoma. In the study overall: Randomization was 1:1 between first-line nivolumab→ipilimumab and ipilimumab→nivolumab. Maintenance nivolumab came after either treatment sequence.

Specified treatment: randomized to nivolumab then ipilimumab (arm A) or the reverse (arm B). None of the patients previously received DNA-damaging chemotherapy. Sorted cells were live CD3+CD8+, lacking CD19 and CD56, from PBMCs. Profiled with immunoSEQ multiplex PCR; TCRdb holds only in-frame clones, not every one. The sample yields over 20,000 clones, around 86% seen once. V was pared by 1 base and J by 7 bases, with 5 bases between. The germline V gene encodes CDR1 SGHAT and CDR2 FQNNGV. This CDR3 has 11 residues. This sample comprised CD8+ T cells sorted from blood (inferred from file names), obtained from a patient given nivolumab and ipilimumab in sequence. This clonotype was obtained from a human donor with melanoma. The J gene is TRBJ2-7, the V gene TRBV11-2; D is uncertain. CDR3 DNA: TGTGCCAGCAGCTTAGCGAGGGAGCAGTACTTC. Translating gives CASSLAREQYF.